This is a list of T cell receptor beta chains from one sample in a study of shared clonotypes between healthy human individuals. Clones were read by immunoSEQ multiplex PCR, and TCRdb kept only the in-frame ones, dropping some. Of 950,000 to 1,100,000 clones in the sample, 60% to 80% are singletons; the top ten hold approximately 1.5%. Sequencing was done on a sample of memory CD4+ T cells sorted from blood. Receptors were obtained from a man between 18 and 35 years old in good health. CDR3s include the opening cysteine and the closing phenylalanine or tryptophan. D genes are given only for firm matches. Not all rows give a size; the values are once, few, many and, for expanded clones, a class.

>.|TRBJ2-3|.|TRBV27
TGTGCCAGCAGTCCGCGGACGGGAACAGATACGCAGTATTTT
CASSPRTGTDTQYF
>TRBD1|TRBJ2-7|.|TRBV5-1
TGCGCCAGCAGCTTGGCCTCAGGACAGGGCGCCGAGCAGTACTTC
CASSLASGQGAEQYF
>.|TRBJ2-5|.|TRBV7-2
TGTGCCAGCAGCGGGGTCAACCAAGAGACCCAGTACTTC
CASSGVNQETQYF
>TRBD2|TRBJ2-7|.|TRBV7-2
TGTGCCAGCAGCTTAGCGCGTACTAGCGGGATTTTATACGAGCAGTACTTC
CASSLARTSGILYEQYF
>.|TRBJ2-7|.|TRBV5-6
TGTGCCAGCAGCTTGGAAAGGCTAGTAATAGGCGAGCAGTACTTC
CASSLERLVIGEQYF
>TRBD2|TRBJ2-1|.|TRBV7-2
TGTGCCAGCAGAAGCGGGATCTCCTACAATGAGCAGTTCTTC
CASRSGISYNEQFF
>TRBD1|TRBJ1-5|.|TRBV5-5
TGTGCCAGCAGCTTGGGCCAGGGGGGCAATCAGCCCCAGCATTTT
CASSLGQGGNQPQHF
>TRBD1|TRBJ1-6|many|TRBV28
TGTGCCAGCACCGGGACAGGGGGCGGCAATTCACCCCTCCACTTT
CASTGTGGGNSPLHF
>.|TRBJ1-2|.|TRBV6-5
TGTGCCAGCAGTTACTCGGCTAGCGGTAGTGGCTACACCTTC
CASSYSASGSGYTF
>.|TRBJ1-4|.|TRBV2
TGTGCCAGCAGCCAGGTGGACGAAAAACTGTTTTTT
CASSQVDEKLFF
>.|TRBJ2-3|.|TRBV15
TGTGCCACCAGCAGAGATTATAGCGCCGATACGCAGTATTTT
CATSRDYSADTQYF
>TRBD1|TRBJ1-2|.|TRBV19
TGTGCCAGTGAGGGACAGCTTTCCTATGGCTACACCTTC
CASEGQLSYGYTF
>.|TRBJ1-4|.|TRBV21-1
TGTGCCAGCAGGGGGCGTAATGATGGAAAACTGTTTTTT
CASRGRNDGKLFF
>.|TRBJ2-7|.|TRBV7-2
TGTGCCAGCAGCTTGGCCGGGACTTACTCCTACGAGCAGTACTTC
CASSLAGTYSYEQYF
>.|TRBJ2-7|.|TRBV9
TGTGCCAGCAGCGTACACCCCGGCTCCTACGAGCAGTACTTC
CASSVHPGSYEQYF
>.|TRBJ2-2|.|TRBV10-3
TGTGCCACCAGTGGGCCAACCGGGGAGCTGTTTTTT
CATSGPTGELFF
>TRBD1|TRBJ1-1|once|TRBV5-4
TGTGCCAGCAGCGTGGGACAGGGGGCTAAGAACACTGAAGCTTTCTTT
CASSVGQGAKNTEAFF
>.|TRBJ2-1|.|TRBV7-9
TGTGCCAGCAACCTTGATATCTCGGGGGTCTACAATGAGCAGTTCTTC
CASNLDISGVYNEQFF
>TRBD1|TRBJ2-7|.|TRBV7-6
TGTGCCAGCAGCTTCCAACAGGGGGCATACGAGCAGTACTTC
CASSFQQGAYEQYF
>.|TRBJ2-7|.|TRBV5-6
TGTGCCAGCAGCTTGTCACGGTTATTGCTGGCTAACGACTACGAGCAGTACTTC
CASSLSRLLLANDYEQYF
>TRBD1|TRBJ1-1|few|TRBV7-3
TGTGCCAGCAGCTTGGACAGGGAGAAAGCTTTCTTT
CASSLDREKAFF
>.|TRBJ2-3|.|TRBV5-4
TGTGCCAGCAGCTTGGAGGCTAGCGCCTCAGGAGATACGCAGTATTTT
CASSLEASASGDTQYF
>.|TRBJ2-2|few|TRBV2
TGTGCCAGCACAGGGACGTACACCGGGGAGCTGTTTTTT
CASTGTYTGELFF
>.|TRBJ2-5|few|TRBV10-1
TGCGCCACCCCAACGGGGGGCATGGTCGAGACCCAGTACTTC
CATPTGGMVETQYF
>.|TRBJ2-7|.|TRBV5-1
TGCGCCAGCAGCCCCGGTGGGGGTCTCGAGCAGTACTTC
CASSPGGGLEQYF
>TRBD2|TRBJ2-3|.|TRBV9
TGTGCCAGCACCCAGACTAGCGGGGTCTCGGATACGCAGTATTTT
CASTQTSGVSDTQYF
>TRBD2|TRBJ2-7|.|TRBV10-1
TGCGCCAGCAGCGGAGCGGGATCGACCTACGAGCAGTACTTC
CASSGAGSTYEQYF
>.|TRBJ1-2|.|TRBV11-2
TGTGCCAGCAGCCAAAGCCTCACCTATGGCTACACCTTC
CASSQSLTYGYTF
>TRBD1|TRBJ1-3|few|TRBV30
TGTGCCTGGAGGCAGGGGGCCGGGAACACCATATATTTT
CAWRQGAGNTIYF
>.|TRBJ2-1|.|TRBV29-1
TGCAGCGTTGCACCGGCAATATCGAAGGGGAATGAGCAGTTCTTC
CSVAPAISKGNEQFF
>.|TRBJ1-1|.|TRBV5-4
TGTGCCAGCAGCTTGGATCAGGCCAGGAACACTGAAGCTTTCTTT
CASSLDQARNTEAFF
>TRBD1|TRBJ2-2|.|TRBV5-1
TGCGCCAGCAGTTCAGGGACAGGGGGCAACACCGGGGAGCTGTTTTTT
CASSSGTGGNTGELFF
>.|TRBJ2-5|.|TRBV11-3
TGTGCCAGCAGCCGGGGTCCCGGCAGGGACCAAGAGACCCAGTACTTC
CASSRGPGRDQETQYF
>.|TRBJ1-5|.|TRBV2
TGTGCCAGCAAGGGACGGGGCAATCAGCCCCAGCATTTT
CASKGRGNQPQHF
>.|TRBJ1-2|.|TRBV7-3
TGTGCCAGCAGCCGGTGGGGGCCGGCAAAGACTAACTATGGCTACACCTTC
CASSRWGPAKTNYGYTF
>TRBD1|TRBJ1-2|once|TRBV10-2
TGCGCCAGCAGTGAGGGGGCAGGGGGAGACTATGGCTACACCTTC
CASSEGAGGDYGYTF
>.|TRBJ1-6|.|TRBV28
TGTGCCACCCGACCCAGCAGCTCCTATAATTCACCCCTCCACTTT
CATRPSSSYNSPLHF
>TRBD1|TRBJ1-1|few|TRBV11-2
TGTGCCAGCAGCCCCAGGGGGACAGGGTACACTGAAGCTTTCTTT
CASSPRGTGYTEAFF
>.|TRBJ1-3|.|TRBV10-3
TGTGCCATCAGTGAGCGGGGGGCAGGAAACACCATATATTTT
CAISERGAGNTIYF
>.|TRBJ1-2|.|TRBV6-4
TGTGCCAGCAGTGACGGACCGAGGGGGACTGATGGCTACACCTTC
CASSDGPRGTDGYTF
>.|TRBJ1-5|.|TRBV9
TGTGCCAGCAGCGCTGGACAGAAAAATCAGCCCCAGCATTTT
CASSAGQKNQPQHF
>TRBD1|TRBJ2-7|.|TRBV4-3
TGCGCCAGCAGCCAGAGGGACAGGGGGGACTACGAGCAGTACTTC
CASSQRDRGDYEQYF
>TRBD1|TRBJ2-7|.|TRBV7-2
TGTGCCAGCAGCCTCGATTTTGGGACAGGAGCCTACGAGCAGTACTTC
CASSLDFGTGAYEQYF
>.|TRBJ2-2|many|TRBV13
TGTGCCAGCAGCTTAGGCCCGGTGGGGGCCGGGGAGCTGTTTTTT
CASSLGPVGAGELFF
>.|TRBJ2-3|.|TRBV7-2
TGTGCCAGCAGCGACATAGGGTCTAGCACAGATACGCAGTATTTT
CASSDIGSSTDTQYF
>TRBD1|TRBJ1-1|few|TRBV4-1
TGCGCCAGCAGCCGGGACAGTAGGACTGAAGCTTTCTTT
CASSRDSRTEAFF
>.|TRBJ2-3|.|TRBV2
TGTGCCAGCAATCAGGGCCCAGATACGCAGTATTTT
CASNQGPDTQYF
>.|TRBJ2-7|.|TRBV7-2
TGTGCCAGCAGCTTAGCGGAGAGTTTCCCGCACTACGAGCAGTACTTC
CASSLAESFPHYEQYF
>.|TRBJ1-2|once|TRBV4-1
TGCGCCAGCAGCCAACCCTTTACAGGGTCCGATGGCTACACCTTC
CASSQPFTGSDGYTF
>.|TRBJ2-6|.|TRBV13
TGTGCCAGCAGCTTACGAGCTTCTGGGGCCAACGTCCTGACTTTC
CASSLRASGANVLTF
>TRBD1|TRBJ1-5|few|TRBV2
TGTGCCAGCAGTGATGGGACAGCCCAGCATTTT
CASSDGTAQHF
>TRBD1|TRBJ1-1|once|TRBV6-5
TGTGCCAGCCGCGGGACAGGGAACACTGAAGCTTTCTTT
CASRGTGNTEAFF
>TRBD1|TRBJ2-1|.|TRBV2
TGTGCCAGCAGACAATCCCGGGACAGGGGGCAGAATGAGCAGTTCTTC
CASRQSRDRGQNEQFF
>.|TRBJ1-3|once|TRBV7-6
TGTGCCAGCAGCTTATATCAGGCAGTCAACACCATATATTTT
CASSLYQAVNTIYF
>.|TRBJ2-5|few|TRBV7-6
TGTGCCAGCAGCCCAGGGCGGATATCATCAGAGACCCAGTACTTC
CASSPGRISSETQYF